This passage covers 17 T cell receptor beta chains from one sample sequenced in a study of T-cell memory formation after mild COVID-19. TCRdb reprocessed the 5' RACE reads with MiXCR, giving one entry per CDR3 protein. This table has 250,000 to 300,000 distinct CDR3 sequences, under 20% appearing once. Sequenced input: PBMCs or a T cell subset sorted from them (not recorded which). The receptors were gathered from a man between 18 and 29 years old who had mild COVID-19 (a few samples of this study predate the infection). Cell type and time point are not known.

This clonotype was counted between two and nine times. This chain uses TRBV15 with TRBJ1-4; a possible D gene is TRBD1 (6 bases). Germline V gene lookup returns CDR1 LNHNV and CDR2 YYDKDF (reference sequence). This CDR3 comprises 13 residues. V was trimmed by 7 bases and J by 5 bases, leaving 11 bases between them. CDR3 nucleotides: TGTGCCACCATGGGACACCCAAATGAAAAACTGTTTTTT. It specifies CATMGHPNEKLFF.

V is TRBV7-8 and J is TRBJ2-1, with D unclear. Germline V gives CDR1 SGHVS, CDR2 FQNEAQ. This CDR3 contains 12 residues. V was shortened by 6 bases and J by 9 bases, with 12 bases between the two germline ends. As DNA, the CDR3 is TGTGCCAGCAGGTACCAGGATGCTGAGCAGTTCTTC. This encodes CASRYQDAEQFF. Together with reference TRBV7-8 and TRBJ2-1, the CDR3 gives the full variable domain: GAGVSQSPRYKVAKRGQDVALRCDPISGHVSLFWYQQALGQGPEFLTYFQNEAQLDKSGLPSDRFFAERPEGSVSTLKIQRTQQEDSAVYLCASRYQDAEQFFGPGTRLTVL.

The J gene is TRBJ1-3, the V gene TRBV28, with a weak D call TRBD1 (6 bases). Trimming cost V 4 bases and J 4 bases, with 11 bases left between them. Germline V gene data show CDR1 as MDHEN and CDR2 as SYDVKM. This CDR3 contains 14 residues. The CDR3 here is CASSWGARGNTIYF. CDR3 in DNA: TGTGCCAGCAGTTGGGGGGCGCGAGGAAACACCATATATTTT.

A remark on this clonotype: A much bigger clone sits one base away, suggesting this may be a read error. This chain joins TRBV7-3 and TRBJ1-1, with unresolved D. V was trimmed by 4 bases and J by 2 bases, leaving 8 bases between them. Looked up from germline, CDR1 is SGHTA and CDR2 is FQGTGA. CDR3 length: 13 residues. The CDR3, as DNA: TGTGCCAGCAGCTCCCAGGACAACACTGAAGCTTTCTTT. This gives the protein CASSSQDNTEAFF. The full variable domain, in which reference TRBV7-3 and TRBJ1-1 provide the parts outside the CDR3, is GAGVSQTPSNKVTEKGKYVELRCDPISGHTALYWYRQSLGQGPEFLIYFQGTGAADDSGLPNDRFFAVRPEGSVSTLKIQRTERGDSAVYLCASSSQDNTEAFFGQGTRLTVV.

A few counts support this clonotype. The chain joins TRBV2 to TRBJ2-3; unclear D gene. The V end was cut by 6 bases, the J end by 2 bases, with 6 bases between. This CDR3 contains 12 residues. Per germline, CDR1 SNHLY and CDR2 FYNNEI. The CDR3 here is CASRKLTDTQYF. The CDR3 region has the DNA TGTGCCAGCAGGAAACTCACAGATACGCAGTATTTT.

The rearrangement uses TRBV12-3 or TRBV12-4 and TRBJ2-7; the D call may be TRBD1 or TRBD2 (5 bases each). This CDR3 has 13 amino acids. V was shortened by 6 bases and J by 6 bases, with 15 bases between the two germline ends. CDR3: CASRPRAGLEQYF. As DNA, the CDR3 is TGTGCCAGCAGACCGAGGGCAGGGCTCGAGCAGTACTTC.

This clonotype was seen a handful of times. The chain recombines TRBV7-3 with TRBJ2-7; possibly TRBD1 for D (5 bases). The CDR3 is 12 residues long. Trimming pared 0 bases from V and 7 bases from J, leaving 7 bases between. Germline CDR1 and CDR2: SGHTA and FQGTGA. The CDR3: CASSLTKGEQYF. CDR3 DNA sequence: TGTGCCAGCAGCTTAACGAAGGGGGAGCAGTACTTC.

Here the CDR3 reads CASSSRRITDTQYF. In nucleotides, the CDR3 is TGTGCCAGCAGTTCCAGACGGATCACAGATACGCAGTATTTT. V usage is TRBV6-2 or TRBV6-3 and J usage is TRBJ2-3, with no clear D. CDR3 length: 14 residues. Per the germline V gene, CDR1 is MNHEY and CDR2 is SVGEGT. V gave up 4 bases and J gave up 2 bases, with 10 bases separating them.

This clonotype came up a few times. The chain carries TRBV12-3 or TRBV12-4 and TRBJ1-6; no firm D call. The V end was cut by 5 bases, the J end by 7 bases, with 9 bases between. The CDR3 loop spans 13 amino acids. DNA for the CDR3: TGTGCCAGCAGTGAGGATGGAAATTCACCCCTCCACTTT. It specifies CASSEDGNSPLHF.

The rearrangement links TRBV4-1 to TRBJ2-1; D remains ambiguous. With 3 bases removed from V and 0 bases from J, the gap between germline ends came to 18 bases. This CDR3 is built from 18 residues. Germline CDR1 MGHRA, CDR2 YSYEKL. As DNA, the CDR3 is TGCGCCAGCAGCCAGAGAGGACGATATCAAAGCTCCTACAATGAGCAGTTCTTC. This encodes CASSQRGRYQSSYNEQFF.

This clonotype was detected only once. V and J are TRBV6-1 and TRBJ1-1, with D unclear. Germline V CDR1 and CDR2: MNHNS, SASEGT. The CDR3 length is 13 residues. V shed 4 bases and J shed 1 base, with 7 bases lying between them. The CDR3 loop is CASSVSGNTEAFF. CDR3 DNA: TGTGCCAGCAGTGTGTCAGGGAACACTGAAGCTTTCTTT.

This clonotype was observed a few times. The chain is built from TRBV6-5 and TRBJ2-7; D unresolved. The ends were cut back, 5 bases at V and 0 bases at J, with 14 bases in the middle. This CDR3 contains 15 residues. Germline-derived CDR1 and CDR2 are MNHEY and SVGAGI. The CDR3 sequence: CASSLRISSSYEQYF. For the CDR3, the DNA is TGTGCCAGCAGTCTCCGTATCTCGAGCTCCTACGAGCAGTACTTC.

In its sample, this clonotype was seen a few times. The chain employs TRBV7-3 and TRBJ1-2; D gene unclear. Trimming stripped 5 bases from V and 8 bases from J, with 18 bases between. Germline loops: CDR1 SGHTA, CDR2 FQGTGA. CDR3 length: 14 residues. The CDR3 region has the DNA TGTGCCAGCAGCACGAAAGGAGGACTGACGGGCTACACCTTC. Its protein is CASSTKGGLTGYTF.

This clonotype occurred a few times. CDR3 amino acids: CASSQDRYSPLHF. CDR3 coding DNA: TGTGCCAGCAGCCAAGATCGGTATTCACCCCTCCACTTT. The V and J genes are TRBV3-1 and TRBJ1-6; no reliable D call. Germline CDR1 LGHDT, CDR2 YNNKEL (reference sequence). V was clipped by 0 bases and J by 8 bases, with 5 bases between them. The CDR3 sequence is 13 residues long.

There are many counts of this clonotype. The chain recombines TRBV5-1 with TRBJ2-7, with a weak D call TRBD1 (5 bases). The germline V gene has CDR1 SGHRS and CDR2 YFSETQ. There are 15 residues in the CDR3. V was trimmed by 0 bases and J by 9 bases, leaving 19 bases between them. The CDR3 nucleotides are TGCGCCAGCAGCTTGGACCTCCAAGTCTCAGGGTTGCAGTACTTC. Its protein product is CASSLDLQVSGLQYF. Supplemented by reference TRBV5-1 and TRBJ2-7, the full variable domain reads KAGVTQTPRYLIKTRGQQVTLSCSPISGHRSVSWYQQTPGQGLQFLFEYFSETQRNKGNFPGRFSGRQFSNSRSEMNVSTLELGDSALYLCASSLDLQVSGLQYFGPGTRLTVT.

This clonotype occurred a few times. The chain couples TRBV4-3 to TRBJ2-3; 7 bases fit TRBD1. CDR1 is LGHNA, CDR2 YSLEER, per germline. With V trimmed by 3 bases and J by 7 bases, 10 bases remained unmatched. This CDR3 is 15 amino acids long. CDR3 protein: CASSHLTGATNTQYF. CDR3 coding DNA: TGCGCCAGCAGCCATCTTACAGGGGCTACAAATACGCAGTATTTT.

This clonotype was counted only a few times. The rearrangement uses TRBV7-2 and TRBJ2-7; 9 bases are a match to TRBD1. CDR1 is SGHTA, CDR2 FQGNSA, per germline. The V gene end was trimmed by 7 bases and the J gene end by 3 bases; junction bases not matched to a gene: 4. CDR3 length: 13 amino acids. As DNA, the CDR3 is TGTGCCAGCATCACAGGGGGCGGCTACGAGCAGTACTTC. This codes for CASITGGGYEQYF. Supplemented by reference TRBV7-2 and TRBJ2-7, the full variable domain reads GAGVSQSPSNKVTEKGKDVELRCDPISGHTALYWYRQSLGQGLEFLIYFQGNSAPDKSGLPSDRFSAERTGGSVSTLTIQRTQQEDSAVYLCASITGGGYEQYFGPGTRLTVT.